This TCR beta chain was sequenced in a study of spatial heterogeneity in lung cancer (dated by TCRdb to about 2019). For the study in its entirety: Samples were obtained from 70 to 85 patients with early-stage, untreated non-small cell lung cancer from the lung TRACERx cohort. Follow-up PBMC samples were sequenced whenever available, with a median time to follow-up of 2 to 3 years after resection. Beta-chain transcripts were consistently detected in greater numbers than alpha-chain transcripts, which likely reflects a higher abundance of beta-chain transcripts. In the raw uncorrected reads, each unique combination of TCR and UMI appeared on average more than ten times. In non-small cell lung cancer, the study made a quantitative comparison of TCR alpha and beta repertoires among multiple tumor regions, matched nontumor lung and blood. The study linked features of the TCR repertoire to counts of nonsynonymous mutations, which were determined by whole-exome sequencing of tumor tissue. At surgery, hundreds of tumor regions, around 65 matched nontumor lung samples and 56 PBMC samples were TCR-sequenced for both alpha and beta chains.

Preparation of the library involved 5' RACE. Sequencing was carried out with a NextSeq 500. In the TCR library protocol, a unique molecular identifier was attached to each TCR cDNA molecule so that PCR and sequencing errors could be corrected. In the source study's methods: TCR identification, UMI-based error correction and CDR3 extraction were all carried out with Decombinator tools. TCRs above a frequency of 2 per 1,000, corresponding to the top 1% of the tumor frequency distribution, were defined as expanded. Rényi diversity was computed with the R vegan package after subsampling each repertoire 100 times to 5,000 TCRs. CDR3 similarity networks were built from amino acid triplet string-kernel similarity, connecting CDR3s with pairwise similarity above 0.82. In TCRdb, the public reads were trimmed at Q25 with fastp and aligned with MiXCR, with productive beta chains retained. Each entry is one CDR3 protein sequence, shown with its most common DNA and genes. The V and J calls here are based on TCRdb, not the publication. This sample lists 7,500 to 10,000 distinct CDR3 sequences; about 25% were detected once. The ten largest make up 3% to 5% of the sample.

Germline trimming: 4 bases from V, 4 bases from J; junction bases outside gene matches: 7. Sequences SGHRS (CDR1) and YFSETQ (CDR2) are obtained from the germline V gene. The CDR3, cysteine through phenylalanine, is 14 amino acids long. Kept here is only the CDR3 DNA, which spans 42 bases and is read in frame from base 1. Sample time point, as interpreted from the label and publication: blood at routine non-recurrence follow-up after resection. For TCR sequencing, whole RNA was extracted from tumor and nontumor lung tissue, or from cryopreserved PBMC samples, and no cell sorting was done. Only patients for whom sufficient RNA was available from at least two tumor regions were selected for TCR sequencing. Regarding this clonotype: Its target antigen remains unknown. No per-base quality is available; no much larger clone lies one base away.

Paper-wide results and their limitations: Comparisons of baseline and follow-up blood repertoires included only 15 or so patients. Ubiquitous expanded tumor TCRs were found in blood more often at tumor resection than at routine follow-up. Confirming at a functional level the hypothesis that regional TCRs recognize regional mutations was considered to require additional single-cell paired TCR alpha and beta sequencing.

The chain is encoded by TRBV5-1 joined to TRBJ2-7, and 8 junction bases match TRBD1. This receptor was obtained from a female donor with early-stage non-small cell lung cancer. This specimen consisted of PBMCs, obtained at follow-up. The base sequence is TGCGCCAGCAGCCGGGGACAGGAAACTTACGAGCAGTACTTC. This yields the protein CASSRGQETYEQYF.